This is a list of T cell receptor beta chains from one sample in a study of blood T cell repertoires in COVID-19. Data came from immunoSEQ multiplex PCR; TCRdb stores just in-frame clones and leaves some out. The table includes about 400,000 clones, 87% detected once. The sequenced sample consisted of PBMCs or T cells enriched from blood (not recorded which). The receptor source for this set is a woman aged 45 to 65 who had recovered from COVID-19. The CDR3 runs from the conserved cysteine through the conserved F or W. Fields, in order: D gene, J gene, V gene, clone size, CDR3 protein, CDR3 DNA. The D gene is left open where the match is weak. Clone size is not always given. Where it is, it says once, few, many or a class for expanded clones.

d_gene: .
j_gene: TRBJ2-7
v_gene: TRBV3-1/TRBV3-2
abundance: .
CDR3aa: CASSPSSRSYEQYF
CDR3nt: TGTGCCAGCAGCCCTAGTTCCCGCTCCTACGAGCAGTACTTC

d_gene: TRBD1
j_gene: TRBJ1-2
v_gene: TRBV4-2
abundance: once
CDR3aa: CASSQDDRGDYGYTF
CDR3nt: TGTGCCAGCAGCCAAGATGACAGGGGCGACTATGGCTACACCTTC

d_gene: .
j_gene: TRBJ2-3
v_gene: TRBV10-3
abundance: .
CDR3aa: CAISGDFSVSTDTQYF
CDR3nt: TGTGCCATCAGTGGGGACTTCTCGGTGAGCACAGATACGCAGTATTTT

d_gene: .
j_gene: TRBJ1-5
v_gene: TRBV4-1
abundance: .
CDR3aa: CASSWAPDSNQPQHF
CDR3nt: TGCGCCAGCAGCTGGGCCCCCGACAGCAATCAGCCCCAGCATTTT

d_gene: .
j_gene: TRBJ1-4
v_gene: TRBV4-1
abundance: .
CDR3aa: CASSQERSRGVLREKLFF
CDR3nt: TGCGCCAGCAGCCAAGAGAGAAGTCGGGGGGTTCTTCGTGAAAAACTGTTTTTT

d_gene: TRBD2
j_gene: TRBJ2-5
v_gene: TRBV7-2
abundance: .
CDR3aa: CASSLIGPGVAGEQETQYF
CDR3nt: TGTGCCAGCAGCTTAATAGGCCCGGGGGTAGCGGGGGAGCAAGAGACCCAGTACTTC

d_gene: .
j_gene: TRBJ2-2
v_gene: TRBV2
abundance: once
CDR3aa: CASRPTGLTSSNTGELFF
CDR3nt: TGTGCCAGCAGGCCCACAGGCCTGACCTCTTCCAACACCGGGGAGCTGTTTTTT

d_gene: .
j_gene: TRBJ1-1
v_gene: TRBV6-6
abundance: .
CDR3aa: CASSYRGASTEAFF
CDR3nt: TGTGCCAGCAGTTACCGGGGGGCGAGCACTGAAGCTTTCTTT

d_gene: .
j_gene: TRBJ1-6
v_gene: TRBV28
abundance: .
CDR3aa: CASSGGDGSSPLHF
CDR3nt: TGTGCCAGCAGCGGGGGGGACGGCAGCTCACCCCTCCACTTT

d_gene: TRBD1
j_gene: TRBJ1-2
v_gene: TRBV3-1/TRBV3-2
abundance: .
CDR3aa: CASSQTLTGGFDYGYTF
CDR3nt: TGTGCCAGCAGCCAAACGCTGACAGGGGGATTCGACTATGGCTACACCTTC

d_gene: .
j_gene: TRBJ2-5
v_gene: TRBV7-2
abundance: once
CDR3aa: CASSKDSRKTQYF
CDR3nt: TGTGCCAGCAGTAAGGACAGTCGAAAGACCCAGTACTTC

d_gene: .
j_gene: TRBJ1-2
v_gene: TRBV5-1
abundance: .
CDR3aa: CASSSGGPTAGIGYTF
CDR3nt: TGCGCCAGCAGCTCGGGTGGCCCCACGGCAGGGATTGGCTACACCTTC

d_gene: .
j_gene: TRBJ2-3
v_gene: TRBV11-2
abundance: .
CDR3aa: CASSLDGLVATSTDTQYF
CDR3nt: TGTGCCAGCAGCTTAGATGGCTTAGTAGCCACTAGCACAGATACGCAGTATTTT

d_gene: .
j_gene: TRBJ1-1
v_gene: TRBV19
abundance: .
CDR3aa: CASAAGSHTEAFF
CDR3nt: TGTGCCAGTGCGGCAGGGTCCCACACTGAAGCTTTCTTT

d_gene: TRBD1
j_gene: TRBJ1-6
v_gene: TRBV7-9
abundance: .
CDR3aa: CASSRDRVGGNNSPLHF
CDR3nt: TGTGCCAGCAGCCGGGACAGGGTTGGGGGCAATAATTCACCCCTCCACTTT

d_gene: .
j_gene: TRBJ1-5
v_gene: TRBV3-1/TRBV3-2
abundance: .
CDR3aa: CASSHHNQPQHF
CDR3nt: TGTGCCAGCAGCCACCATAATCAGCCCCAGCATTTT

d_gene: TRBD1
j_gene: TRBJ2-7
v_gene: TRBV7-6
abundance: .
CDR3aa: CASSVNRQGAYEQYF
CDR3nt: TGTGCCAGCAGCGTTAACAGACAGGGAGCCTACGAGCAGTACTTC

d_gene: .
j_gene: TRBJ1-2
v_gene: TRBV6-5
abundance: once
CDR3aa: CASGSRTGSYGYTF
CDR3nt: TGTGCCAGCGGTTCCAGAACAGGGAGCTATGGCTACACCTTC

d_gene: .
j_gene: TRBJ1-2
v_gene: TRBV12-3/TRBV12-4
abundance: .
CDR3aa: CASSPDYGYTF
CDR3nt: TGTGCCAGCTCCCCCGACTATGGCTACACCTTC

d_gene: TRBD1
j_gene: TRBJ1-6
v_gene: TRBV11-2
abundance: few
CDR3aa: CASSLIPTGFEGSPLHF
CDR3nt: TGTGCCAGCAGCTTAATTCCGACAGGGTTCGAGGGTTCACCCCTCCACTTT

d_gene: .
j_gene: TRBJ1-2
v_gene: TRBV7-9
abundance: .
CDR3aa: CASSLPTPRTELIF
CDR3nt: TGTGCCAGCAGCTTGCCGACTCCAAGGACAGAATTGATCTTC

d_gene: TRBD1
j_gene: TRBJ2-7
v_gene: TRBV18
abundance: once
CDR3aa: CASSPKGAGPNHEQYF
CDR3nt: TGTGCCAGCTCACCAAAGGGGGCAGGGCCTAACCACGAGCAGTACTTC

d_gene: TRBD1
j_gene: TRBJ2-3
v_gene: TRBV4-1
abundance: .
CDR3aa: CASSRDSGQRTDTQYF
CDR3nt: TGCGCCAGCAGCCGAGACTCGGGACAGCGCACAGATACGCAGTATTTT

d_gene: .
j_gene: TRBJ1-1
v_gene: TRBV6-1
abundance: .
CDR3aa: CASSEAITTVNTEAFF
CDR3nt: TGTGCCAGCAGTGAAGCGATAACGACAGTAAACACTGAAGCTTTCTTT

d_gene: .
j_gene: TRBJ1-1
v_gene: TRBV19
abundance: .
CDR3aa: CASVREWTEAFF
CDR3nt: TGTGCCAGTGTGCGGGAATGGACTGAAGCTTTCTTT

d_gene: TRBD1
j_gene: TRBJ1-2
v_gene: TRBV7-2
abundance: .
CDR3aa: CASSATGREGYTF
CDR3nt: TGTGCCAGCAGCGCGACAGGGAGAGAAGGCTACACCTTC

d_gene: .
j_gene: TRBJ1-1
v_gene: TRBV5-1
abundance: .
CDR3aa: CASSLLSAGRDTEAFF
CDR3nt: TGCGCCAGCAGCTTATTGAGTGCAGGGAGGGACACTGAAGCTTTCTTT

d_gene: TRBD1
j_gene: TRBJ2-5
v_gene: TRBV3-1/TRBV3-2
abundance: once
CDR3aa: CASSQYTGGWETQYF
CDR3nt: TGTGCCAGCAGCCAATATACAGGGGGCTGGGAGACCCAGTACTTC

d_gene: .
j_gene: TRBJ1-2
v_gene: TRBV3-1/TRBV3-2
abundance: .
CDR3aa: CASSQVGGGNYGYTF
CDR3nt: TGTGCCAGCAGCCAAGTGGGAGGGGGAAACTATGGCTACACCTTC

d_gene: TRBD1
j_gene: TRBJ1-5
v_gene: TRBV29-1
abundance: .
CDR3aa: CSAGQGFDQPQHF
CDR3nt: TGCAGCGCGGGACAGGGGTTTGATCAGCCCCAGCATTTT

d_gene: .
j_gene: TRBJ2-7
v_gene: TRBV25-1
abundance: .
CDR3aa: CASSARTVYEQYF
CDR3nt: TGTGCCAGCAGTGCCAGGACAGTCTACGAGCAGTACTTC

d_gene: .
j_gene: TRBJ2-2
v_gene: TRBV7-8
abundance: .
CDR3aa: CASSQIIGGNHGELFF
CDR3nt: TGTGCCAGCAGCCAAATTATTGGGGGGAATCACGGGGAGCTGTTTTTT

d_gene: .
j_gene: TRBJ1-3
v_gene: TRBV5-4
abundance: few
CDR3aa: CASSLGPGDSGNTIYF
CDR3nt: TGTGCCAGCAGCTTGGGGCCGGGTGACTCTGGAAACACCATATATTTT

d_gene: .
j_gene: TRBJ1-2
v_gene: TRBV7-9
abundance: few
CDR3aa: CASSGDLYGYTF
CDR3nt: TGTGCCAGTAGCGGAGATCTATATGGCTACACCTTC

d_gene: .
j_gene: TRBJ1-5
v_gene: TRBV7-2
abundance: .
CDR3aa: CASSFRPAGQPQHF
CDR3nt: TGTGCCAGCAGCTTCCGACCGGCGGGACAGCCCCAGCATTTT

d_gene: TRBD2
j_gene: TRBJ2-5
v_gene: TRBV5-4
abundance: .
CDR3aa: CASSLGRLAGIQETQYF
CDR3nt: TGTGCCAGCAGCTTGGGTCGGCTAGCGGGGATCCAAGAGACCCAGTACTTC

d_gene: .
j_gene: TRBJ1-3
v_gene: TRBV7-9
abundance: .
CDR3aa: CASSFFSTLETSGNTIYF
CDR3nt: TGTGCCAGCAGCTTCTTTTCAACCTTGGAGACTTCTGGAAACACCATATATTTT

d_gene: .
j_gene: TRBJ1-2
v_gene: TRBV20-1
abundance: .
CDR3aa: CSASAGSYGYTF
CDR3nt: TGCAGTGCTAGTGCGGGGAGCTATGGCTACACCTTC

d_gene: .
j_gene: TRBJ2-3
v_gene: TRBV13
abundance: once
CDR3aa: CASSPSTDTQYF
CDR3nt: TGTGCCAGCAGCCCTAGCACAGATACGCAGTATTTT

d_gene: .
j_gene: TRBJ1-4
v_gene: TRBV28
abundance: .
CDR3aa: CASSSSWELTNEKLFF
CDR3nt: TGTGCCAGCAGTTCTTCCTGGGAGTTGACTAATGAAAAACTGTTTTTT

d_gene: TRBD2
j_gene: TRBJ2-3
v_gene: TRBV7-2
abundance: .
CDR3aa: CASSSTSGGFTDTQYF
CDR3nt: TGTGCCAGCAGCTCTACTAGCGGGGGGTTCACAGATACGCAGTATTTT

d_gene: .
j_gene: TRBJ1-3
v_gene: TRBV18
abundance: .
CDR3aa: CASTTIPGPNSGNTIYF
CDR3nt: TGTGCCAGCACGACCATTCCAGGGCCGAACTCTGGAAACACCATATATTTT

d_gene: TRBD1
j_gene: TRBJ1-6
v_gene: TRBV5-1
abundance: .
CDR3aa: CASSLGDREFAPLHF
CDR3nt: TGCGCCAGCAGCTTGGGGGACAGGGAGTTTGCACCCCTCCACTTT

d_gene: .
j_gene: TRBJ2-2
v_gene: TRBV11-2
abundance: .
CDR3aa: CASSWGRGIRDTGELFF
CDR3nt: TGTGCCAGCAGCTGGGGGAGGGGGATTAGGGACACCGGGGAGCTGTTTTTT

d_gene: TRBD2
j_gene: TRBJ2-5
v_gene: TRBV19
abundance: .
CDR3aa: CASSIASGGQSRTQYF
CDR3nt: TGTGCCAGTAGTATCGCGAGCGGGGGGCAGTCACGGACCCAGTACTTC

d_gene: TRBD2
j_gene: TRBJ2-3
v_gene: TRBV19
abundance: .
CDR3aa: CASSRTGGNTDTQYF
CDR3nt: TGTGCCAGTAGCCGGACGGGGGGAAACACAGATACGCAGTATTTT

d_gene: TRBD1
j_gene: TRBJ1-2
v_gene: TRBV5-1
abundance: once
CDR3aa: CASSLGTGGRNYGYTF
CDR3nt: TGCGCCAGCAGCTTGGGGACAGGGGGCCGGAACTATGGCTACACCTTC

d_gene: .
j_gene: TRBJ2-5
v_gene: TRBV5-1
abundance: .
CDR3aa: CASSLVFSVETQYF
CDR3nt: TGCGCCAGCAGCTTGGTGTTTAGCGTGGAGACCCAGTACTTC

d_gene: TRBD2
j_gene: TRBJ2-2
v_gene: TRBV4-1
abundance: once
CDR3aa: CASSQVLAGVNTGELFF
CDR3nt: TGCGCCAGCAGCCAAGTCTTAGCGGGGGTGAACACCGGGGAGCTGTTTTTT

d_gene: TRBD1
j_gene: TRBJ1-3
v_gene: TRBV30
abundance: .
CDR3aa: CAWHRDRVYSGNTIYF
CDR3nt: TGTGCCTGGCACCGGGACAGGGTATACTCTGGAAACACCATATATTTT

d_gene: .
j_gene: TRBJ2-5
v_gene: TRBV11-1
abundance: .
CDR3aa: CASSPPQRQETQYF
CDR3nt: TGTGCCAGCAGCCCCCCCCAGCGGCAAGAGACCCAGTACTTC

d_gene: .
j_gene: TRBJ1-1
v_gene: TRBV6-5
abundance: .
CDR3aa: CASSYSIGGDTEAFF
CDR3nt: TGTGCCAGCAGTTACTCGATTGGGGGGGATACTGAAGCTTTCTTT

d_gene: .
j_gene: TRBJ2-1
v_gene: TRBV7-3
abundance: .
CDR3aa: CASSPRWAKQFF
CDR3nt: TGTGCCAGCAGCCCTCGGTGGGCAAAGCAGTTCTTC

d_gene: .
j_gene: TRBJ1-2
v_gene: TRBV29-1
abundance: once
CDR3aa: CSVEDSSRVGYTF
CDR3nt: TGCAGCGTTGAAGATTCGAGCAGGGTGGGCTACACCTTC